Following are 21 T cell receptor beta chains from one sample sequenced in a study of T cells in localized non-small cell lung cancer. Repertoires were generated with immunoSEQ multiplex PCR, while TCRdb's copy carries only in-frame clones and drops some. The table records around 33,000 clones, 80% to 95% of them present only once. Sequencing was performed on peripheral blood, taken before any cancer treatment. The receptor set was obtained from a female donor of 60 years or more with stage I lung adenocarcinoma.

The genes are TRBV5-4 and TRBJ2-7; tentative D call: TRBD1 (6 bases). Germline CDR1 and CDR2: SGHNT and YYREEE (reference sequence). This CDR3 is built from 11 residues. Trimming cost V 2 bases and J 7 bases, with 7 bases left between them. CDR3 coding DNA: TGTGCCAGCAGCTTAACAGGGGAGCAGTACTTC. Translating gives CASSLTGEQYF.

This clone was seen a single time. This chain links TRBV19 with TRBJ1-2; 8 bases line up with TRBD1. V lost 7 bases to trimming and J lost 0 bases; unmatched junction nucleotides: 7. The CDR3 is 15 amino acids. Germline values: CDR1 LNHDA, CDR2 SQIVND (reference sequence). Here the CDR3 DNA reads TGTGCCAGTACTTATGGACAGGGAGCTAACTATGGCTACACCTTC. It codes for CASTYGQGANYGYTF. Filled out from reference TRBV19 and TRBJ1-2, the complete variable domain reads DGGITQSPKYLFRKEGQNVTLSCEQNLNHDAMYWYRQDPGQGLRLIYYSQIVNDFQKGDIAEGYSVSREKKESFPLTVTSAQKNPTAFYLCASTYGQGANYGYTFGSGTRLTVV.

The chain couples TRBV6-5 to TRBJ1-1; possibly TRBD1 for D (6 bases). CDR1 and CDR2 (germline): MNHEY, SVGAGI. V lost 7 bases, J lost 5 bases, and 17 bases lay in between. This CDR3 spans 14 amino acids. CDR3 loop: CASKEAGGQTEAFF. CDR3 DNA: TGTGCCAGCAAAGAAGCGGGGGGGCAGACTGAAGCTTTCTTT.

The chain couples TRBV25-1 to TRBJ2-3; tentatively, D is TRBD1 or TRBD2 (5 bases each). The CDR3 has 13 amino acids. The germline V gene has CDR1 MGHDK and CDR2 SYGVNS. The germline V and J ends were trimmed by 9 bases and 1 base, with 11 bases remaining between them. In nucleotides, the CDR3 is TGTGCCAGTGGGGGTGTGGGCACAGATACGCAGTATTTT. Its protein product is CASGGVGTDTQYF.

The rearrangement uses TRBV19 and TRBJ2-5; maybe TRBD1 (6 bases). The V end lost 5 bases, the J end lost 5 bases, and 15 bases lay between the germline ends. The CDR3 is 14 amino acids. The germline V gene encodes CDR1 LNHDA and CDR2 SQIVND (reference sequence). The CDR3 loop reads CASSWSAQGETQYF. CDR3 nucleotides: TGTGCCAGTAGTTGGTCAGCCCAGGGGGAGACCCAGTACTTC.

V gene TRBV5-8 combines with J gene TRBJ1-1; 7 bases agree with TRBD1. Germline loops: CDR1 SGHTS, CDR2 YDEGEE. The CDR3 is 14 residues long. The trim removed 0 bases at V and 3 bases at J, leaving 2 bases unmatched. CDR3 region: CASSLGQGYTEAFF. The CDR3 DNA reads TGTGCCAGCAGCTTGGGACAGGGTTACACTGAAGCTTTCTTT. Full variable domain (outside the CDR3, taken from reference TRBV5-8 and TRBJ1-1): EAGVTQSPTHLIKTRGQQATLRCSPISGHTSVYWYQQALGLGLQFLLWYDEGEERNRGNFPPRFSGRQFPNYSSELNVNALELEDSALYLCASSLGQGYTEAFFGQGTRLTVV.

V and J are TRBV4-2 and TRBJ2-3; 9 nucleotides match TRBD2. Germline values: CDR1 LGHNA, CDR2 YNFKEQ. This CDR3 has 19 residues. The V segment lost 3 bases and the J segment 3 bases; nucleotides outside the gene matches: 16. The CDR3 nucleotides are TGTGCCAGCAGCCATGGAGGCCTGGGGCTAGCGGGGAGGACAGATACGCAGTATTTT. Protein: CASSHGGLGLAGRTDTQYF.

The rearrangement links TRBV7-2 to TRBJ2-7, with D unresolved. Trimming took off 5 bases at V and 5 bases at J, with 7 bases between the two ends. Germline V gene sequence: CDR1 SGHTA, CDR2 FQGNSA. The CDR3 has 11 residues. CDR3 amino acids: CASSLTHEQYF. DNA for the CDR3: TGTGCCAGCAGCCTAACCCACGAGCAGTACTTC.

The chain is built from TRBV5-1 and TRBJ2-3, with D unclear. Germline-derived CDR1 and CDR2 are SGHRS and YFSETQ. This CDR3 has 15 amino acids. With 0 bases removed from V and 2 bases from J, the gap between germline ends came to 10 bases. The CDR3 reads CASSLGSQNTDTQYF. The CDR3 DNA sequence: TGCGCCAGCAGCTTGGGCAGCCAAAACACAGATACGCAGTATTTT.

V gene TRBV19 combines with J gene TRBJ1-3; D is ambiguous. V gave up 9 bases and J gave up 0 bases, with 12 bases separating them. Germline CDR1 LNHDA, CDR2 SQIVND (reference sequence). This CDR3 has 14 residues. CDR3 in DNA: TGTGCCAGCCGCGGAGGTAGCTCTGGAAACACCATATATTTT. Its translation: CASRGGSSGNTIYF.

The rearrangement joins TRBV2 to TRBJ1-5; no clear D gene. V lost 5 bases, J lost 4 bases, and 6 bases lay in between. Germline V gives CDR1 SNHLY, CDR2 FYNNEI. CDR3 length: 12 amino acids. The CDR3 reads CASSPENQPQHF. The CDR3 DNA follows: TGTGCCAGCAGTCCGGAAAATCAGCCCCAGCATTTT.

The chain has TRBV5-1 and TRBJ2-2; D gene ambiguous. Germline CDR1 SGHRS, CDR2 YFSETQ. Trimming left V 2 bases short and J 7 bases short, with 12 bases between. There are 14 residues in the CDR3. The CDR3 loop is CASSLDILGGELFF. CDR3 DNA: TGCGCCAGCAGCTTAGACATATTGGGCGGGGAGCTGTTTTTT. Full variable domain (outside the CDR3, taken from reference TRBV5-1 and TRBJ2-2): KAGVTQTPRYLIKTRGQQVTLSCSPISGHRSVSWYQQTPGQGLQFLFEYFSETQRNKGNFPGRFSGRQFSNSRSEMNVSTLELGDSALYLCASSLDILGGELFFGEGSRLTVL.

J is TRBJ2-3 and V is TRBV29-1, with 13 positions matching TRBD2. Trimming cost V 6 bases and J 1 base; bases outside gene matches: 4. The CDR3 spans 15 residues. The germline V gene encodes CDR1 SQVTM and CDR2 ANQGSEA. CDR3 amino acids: CSVETSGGRTDTQYF. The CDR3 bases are TGCAGCGTCGAGACTAGCGGGGGGCGCACAGATACGCAGTATTTT.

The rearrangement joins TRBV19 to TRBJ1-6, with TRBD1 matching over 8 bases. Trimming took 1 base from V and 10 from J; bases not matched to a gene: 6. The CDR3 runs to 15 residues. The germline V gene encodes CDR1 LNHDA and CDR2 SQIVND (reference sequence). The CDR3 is CASSIGGTGPSPLHF. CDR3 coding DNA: TGTGCCAGTAGTATAGGCGGGACAGGACCCTCACCCCTCCACTTT.

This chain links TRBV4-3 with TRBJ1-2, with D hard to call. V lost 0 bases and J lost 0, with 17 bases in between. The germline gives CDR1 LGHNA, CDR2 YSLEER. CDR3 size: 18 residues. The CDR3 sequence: CASSQDRQTQLSNYGYTF. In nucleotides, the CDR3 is TGCGCCAGCAGCCAAGATCGTCAGACCCAATTATCTAACTATGGCTACACCTTC.

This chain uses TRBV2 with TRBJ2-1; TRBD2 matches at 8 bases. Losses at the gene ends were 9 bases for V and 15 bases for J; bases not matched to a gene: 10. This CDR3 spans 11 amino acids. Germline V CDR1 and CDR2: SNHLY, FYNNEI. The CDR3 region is CASGAGTRRFF. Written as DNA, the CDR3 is TGTGCCAGTGGGGCCGGGACTAGAAGGTTCTTC.

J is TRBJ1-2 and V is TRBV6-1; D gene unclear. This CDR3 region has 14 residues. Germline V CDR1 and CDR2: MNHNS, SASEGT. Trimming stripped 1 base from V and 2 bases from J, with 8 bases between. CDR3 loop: CASSEGPQNYGYTF. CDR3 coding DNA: TGTGCCAGCAGTGAAGGGCCACAAAACTATGGCTACACCTTC.

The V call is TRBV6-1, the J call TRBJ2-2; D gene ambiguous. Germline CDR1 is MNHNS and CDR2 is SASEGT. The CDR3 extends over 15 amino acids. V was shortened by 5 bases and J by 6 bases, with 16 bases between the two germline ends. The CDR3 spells CASSNAESIAGELFF. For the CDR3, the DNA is TGTGCCAGCAGTAACGCGGAGTCCATAGCCGGGGAGCTGTTTTTT.

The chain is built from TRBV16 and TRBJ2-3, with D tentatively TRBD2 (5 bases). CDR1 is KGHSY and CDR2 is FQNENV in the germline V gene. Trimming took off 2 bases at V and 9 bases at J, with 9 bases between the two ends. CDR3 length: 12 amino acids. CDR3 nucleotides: TGTGCCAGCAGCCAAGTTGGGGAGACGCAGTATTTT. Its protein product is CASSQVGETQYF.

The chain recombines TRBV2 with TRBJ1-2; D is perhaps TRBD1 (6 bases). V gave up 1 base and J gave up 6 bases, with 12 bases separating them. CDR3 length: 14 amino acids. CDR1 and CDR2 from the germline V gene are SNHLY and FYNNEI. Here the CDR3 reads CASSEERDTDGYTF. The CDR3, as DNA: TGTGCCAGCAGTGAAGAGAGGGACACCGATGGCTACACCTTC.

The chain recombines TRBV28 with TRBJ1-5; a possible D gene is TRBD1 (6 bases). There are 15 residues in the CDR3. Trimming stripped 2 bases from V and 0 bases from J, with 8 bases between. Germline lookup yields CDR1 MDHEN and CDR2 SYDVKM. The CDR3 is CASSLRGGSNQPQHF. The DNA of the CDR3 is TGTGCCAGCAGTTTAAGGGGGGGTAGCAATCAGCCCCAGCATTTT.